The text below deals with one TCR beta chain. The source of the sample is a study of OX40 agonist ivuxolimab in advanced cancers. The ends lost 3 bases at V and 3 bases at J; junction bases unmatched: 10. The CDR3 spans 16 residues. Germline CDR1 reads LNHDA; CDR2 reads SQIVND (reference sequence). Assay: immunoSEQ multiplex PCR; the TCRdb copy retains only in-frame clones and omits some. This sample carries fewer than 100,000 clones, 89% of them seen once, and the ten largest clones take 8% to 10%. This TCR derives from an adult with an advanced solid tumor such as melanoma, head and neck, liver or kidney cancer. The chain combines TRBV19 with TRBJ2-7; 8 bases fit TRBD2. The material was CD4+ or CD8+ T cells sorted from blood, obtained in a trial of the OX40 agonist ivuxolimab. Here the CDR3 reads CASSILFKRESYEQYF. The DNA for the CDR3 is TGTGCCAGTAGTATCCTCTTCAAGCGGGAGAGCTACGAGCAGTACTTC.